This T cell receptor beta chain was retrieved from a study of graft-versus-host responses after intestinal transplantation. The wider study: Multivisceral, liver-intestinal, or isolated intestinal transplants were performed in recipients. Anti-thymocyte globulin served as induction for all recipients, who then took tacrolimus and steroids for approximately 3 years. Study findings and constraints: The authors found GvH clones in recipient marrow, some appearing first in ileum or blood. Graft-versus-host to host-versus-graft clonal ratios in allografts were high in patients with graft-donor T cell macrochimerism.

This clone was observed a single time. Its antigen is undetermined. Per germline, CDR1 SNHLY and CDR2 FYNNEI. The V gene end was trimmed by 3 bases and the J gene end by 7 bases; junction bases not matched to a gene: 7. The CDR3 has 15 amino acids. The data were produced by immunoSEQ multiplex PCR, yet TCRdb's version contains in-frame clones alone and is incomplete. The data contain some 140,000 clones, roughly 92% of them singletons. The receptor was derived from a human donor who received an intestinal transplant. The sequenced sample was unstimulated CD4+ T cells sorted from spleen or lymph node cells, obtained before intestinal transplant. The chain has TRBV2 and TRBJ1-5; 9 bases match TRBD1. CDR3 nucleotides: TGTGCCAGCAGTGACTCGGGACAGGGATGGCAGCCCCAGCATTTT. This codes for CASSDSGQGWQPQHF.